The 32 T cell receptor beta chains below all came from one sample that was sequenced in a study of OX40 agonist ivuxolimab in advanced cancers. Libraries were constructed by the immunoSEQ multiplex PCR assay. As stored in TCRdb, this immuneACCESS dataset retains in-frame rearrangements with V and J assigned. A fraction of the clones does not appear; measured against another copy, unresolved V genes explain less than half of the discrepancy, and the remainder lacks a known reason. The sample has roughly 49,000 clones on record, roughly four fifths of them singletons. 3% to 3.5% of the sample rests with the top ten. The starting material was CD4+ or CD8+ T cells sorted from blood, obtained in a trial of the OX40 agonist ivuxolimab. The receptors shown here come from an adult with an advanced solid tumor such as melanoma, head and neck, liver or kidney cancer.

The J gene is TRBJ2-7, the V gene TRBV6-5; TRBD2 aligns across 7 bases. V was clipped by 0 bases and J by 3 bases; unmatched bases: 5. Germline-derived CDR1 and CDR2 are MNHEY and SVGAGI. This CDR3 has 15 residues. The CDR3 DNA reads as TGTGCCAGCAGTTACTCGGTGGGGGGGGACTACGAGCAGTACTTC. Its translation is CASSYSVGGDYEQYF.

The chain uses TRBV6-5 and TRBJ2-5; TRBD1 might be the D (5 bases). With 2 bases removed from V and 4 bases from J, the gap between germline ends came to 11 bases. This CDR3 comprises 14 residues. Germline V lookup: CDR1 MNHEY, CDR2 SVGAGI. Here the CDR3 DNA reads TGTGCCAGCAGTTACCAAGGGGTTTCAGAGACCCAGTACTTC. Amino acid sequence: CASSYQGVSETQYF.

This rearrangement joins TRBV6-5 to TRBJ2-2; D is ambiguous. The V gene lost 5 bases and the J gene lost 5 bases, with 15 bases spanning the gap. The CDR3 is 15 amino acids. Germline loops: CDR1 MNHEY, CDR2 SVGAGI. Written as DNA, the CDR3 is TGTGCCAGCAGTCTCCGGGCGATTGGGACCGGGGAGCTGTTTTTT. Protein: CASSLRAIGTGELFF.

The sample holds one count of this clone. The chain employs TRBV5-4 and TRBJ2-1, with D perhaps matching TRBD2 (6 bases). Between the trimmed V and J ends, which lost 0 bases and 5 bases, there was a span of 12 bases. This CDR3 is 15 amino acids long. Germline V gene data show CDR1 as SGHNT and CDR2 as YYREEE (reference sequence). In DNA form, the CDR3 reads TGTGCCAGCAGCTTGGCATGGGGAGGAAACAATGAGCAGTTCTTC. This gives the protein CASSLAWGGNNEQFF.

The rearrangement links TRBV5-1 to TRBJ2-7, with 9 bases that match TRBD1. V lost 0 bases, J lost 5 bases, and 6 bases stayed unmatched. CDR1 is SGHRS, CDR2 YFSETQ, per germline. The CDR3 length is 15 residues. In nucleotides, the CDR3 is TGCGCCAGCAGCTTGGGCGGACAGGGGATCGACGAGCAGTACTTC. Amino acids: CASSLGGQGIDEQYF.

The chain uses TRBV19 and TRBJ1-5; TRBD1 might be the D (5 bases). The germline V gene encodes CDR1 LNHDA and CDR2 SQIVND (reference sequence). V lost 5 bases, J lost 5 bases, and 10 bases lay in between. There are 13 residues in the CDR3. The CDR3 bases are TGTGCCAGTAGTCGACAGTCGGATCAGCCCCAGCATTTT. This gives the protein CASSRQSDQPQHF.

The chain employs TRBV6-1 and TRBJ1-2; the D is unclear. The CDR3 is 13 amino acids. Germline values: CDR1 MNHNS, CDR2 SASEGT. The ends were cut back, 7 bases at V and 4 bases at J, with 13 bases in the middle. For the CDR3, the DNA is TGTGCCAGCACCGTCCTAGGGTTCTATGGCTACACCTTC. Translation: CASTVLGFYGYTF.

The chain joins TRBV7-8 to TRBJ2-7; D may be TRBD2 (7 bases). The CDR3 totals 17 residues. Germline CDR1 reads SGHVS; CDR2 reads FQNEAQ. V lost 4 bases and J lost 2, with 21 bases in between. The CDR3 region has the DNA TGTGCCAGCAGCTCTAGAGCTTGGGGGGGCCGGGCCTACGAGCAGTACTTC. Residues: CASSSRAWGGRAYEQYF. Full variable domain (missing parts from reference TRBV7-8 and TRBJ2-7): GAGVSQSPRYKVAKRGQDVALRCDPISGHVSLFWYQQALGQGPEFLTYFQNEAQLDKSGLPSDRFFAERPEGSVSTLKIQRTQQEDSAVYLCASSSRAWGGRAYEQYFGPGTRLTVT.

The CDR3 DNA sequence: TGTGCCAGCAGCTTGGCAGGGGGCCGGCAGCCCCAGCATTTT. This gives the protein CASSLAGGRQPQHF. The V call is TRBV5-5, the J call TRBJ1-5; TRBD1 matches 8 bases. Germline values: CDR1 SGHKS, CDR2 YYEKEE (reference sequence). This CDR3 is built from 14 residues. V dropped 0 bases and J dropped 7; count of bases not matched to a gene: 3.

The V and J genes are TRBV2 and TRBJ2-3, with 7 bases matching TRBD2. The CDR3 spans 18 residues. The junction had 12 bases not matched to a gene; V was cut back by 3 bases and J by 0 bases. Germline V gene sequence: CDR1 SNHLY, CDR2 FYNNEI. The CDR3 loop reads CASSEDEILASSTDTQYF. CDR3 coding DNA: TGTGCCAGCAGTGAGGACGAAATACTAGCGTCTAGCACAGATACGCAGTATTTT.

The chain employs TRBV5-1 and TRBJ2-2, with D unclear. This CDR3 is 13 amino acids long. V lost 4 bases, J lost 6 bases, and 10 bases lay in between. Germline CDR1 is SGHRS and CDR2 is YFSETQ. CDR3 residues: CASSIDYAGELFF. The CDR3 bases are TGCGCCAGCAGCATAGATTACGCCGGGGAGCTGTTTTTT. The whole variable domain, filled in from reference TRBV5-1 and TRBJ2-2, reads KAGVTQTPRYLIKTRGQQVTLSCSPISGHRSVSWYQQTPGQGLQFLFEYFSETQRNKGNFPGRFSGRQFSNSRSEMNVSTLELGDSALYLCASSIDYAGELFFGEGSRLTVL.

The chain links TRBV19 to TRBJ1-5, with TRBD1 identical over 8 bases. The V segment lost 0 bases and the J segment 2 bases; nucleotides outside the gene matches: 0. The CDR3 sequence is 15 residues long. Germline CDR1 LNHDA, CDR2 SQIVND (reference sequence). The CDR3 loop reads CASSIEDRGNQPQHF. The DNA of the CDR3 is TGTGCCAGTAGTATAGAGGACAGGGGCAATCAGCCCCAGCATTTT.

This chain links TRBV5-1 with TRBJ1-3; no definite D call. The V gene lost 0 bases and the J gene lost 0 bases, with 4 bases spanning the gap. The germline V gene has CDR1 SGHRS and CDR2 YFSETQ. This CDR3 region has 14 residues. CDR3 nucleotides: TGCGCCAGCAGCTTGGGTGACTCTGGAAACACCATATATTTT. Amino acid sequence: CASSLGDSGNTIYF.

The chain is built from TRBV4-1 and TRBJ1-6, with TRBD1 as a possible D gene (5 bases). V was cut by 0 bases and J by 5 bases, with 11 bases left in between. The CDR3 runs 16 residues. The germline V gene has CDR1 MGHRA and CDR2 YSYEKL. CDR3 coding DNA: TGCGCCAGCAGCCAAGACGTTGGGGGGGATAATTCACCCCTCCACTTT. Translation: CASSQDVGGDNSPLHF.

The chain has TRBV18 and TRBJ1-1, with D tentatively TRBD1 (5 bases). CDR1 and CDR2 from the germline V gene are KGHSH and LQKENI. There are 13 residues in the CDR3. Between the trimmed V and J ends, which lost 3 bases and 3 bases, there was a span of 8 bases. CDR3 sequence reads: CASSPTADTEAFF. As DNA, the CDR3 is TGTGCCAGCTCACCGACAGCGGACACTGAAGCTTTCTTT.

The CDR3 here is CASSSRDYGYTF. CDR3 in DNA: TGTGCCAGCAGTTCTCGCGACTATGGCTACACCTTC. The chain joins TRBV28 to TRBJ1-2, with D uncertain. V lost 4 bases and J lost 3, with 6 bases in between. The CDR3 spans 12 residues. CDR1 is MDHEN and CDR2 is SYDVKM in the germline V gene.

The sample holds a few counts of this clone. Additional DNA sequences in this sample encode the identical CDR3. The rearrangement uses TRBV5-4 and TRBJ2-1; D remains ambiguous. CDR1 and CDR2 from the germline V gene are SGHNT and YYREEE (reference sequence). V was pared by 1 base and J by 2 bases, with 7 bases between. This CDR3 is 14 amino acids long. In nucleotides, the CDR3 is TGTGCCAGCAGCTTGCGCAGAGCCTACAATGAGCAGTTCTTC. It translates to CASSLRRAYNEQFF.

V gene TRBV29-1 combines with J gene TRBJ1-2; TRBD1 matches at 8 bases. The CDR3 consists of 14 residues. Per germline, CDR1 SQVTM and CDR2 ANQGSEA. V trimming: 4 bases; J trimming: 8 bases; junction bases outside the gene matches: 12. The DNA of the CDR3 is TGCAGCGTTGCCCCGATTTCAGGGGGCTGGGGCTACACCTTC. This codes for CSVAPISGGWGYTF.

The chain joins TRBV11-1 to TRBJ2-4; D possibly matches TRBD1 or TRBD2 (5 bases each). This CDR3 has 15 residues. V was clipped by 5 bases and J by 2 bases, with 13 bases between them. Germline V gene lookup returns CDR1 SGHAT and CDR2 FQDESV (reference sequence). As DNA, the CDR3 is TGTGCCAGCAGCCCCGGGGCTTTTTCCAAAAACATTCAGTACTTC. This encodes CASSPGAFSKNIQYF.

The chain couples TRBV18 to TRBJ2-3; 14 bases map to TRBD2. The J segment lost 3 bases and the V segment lost 0 bases, leaving 5 bases of the junction unmatched. The length of the CDR3 is 18 residues. In germline, CDR1 is KGHSH, CDR2 LQKENI. CDR3 region: CASSPPLGLAGETDTQYF. CDR3 coding DNA: TGTGCCAGCTCACCACCGTTGGGACTAGCGGGGGAAACAGATACGCAGTATTTT. The full variable domain, its missing parts supplied by reference TRBV18 and TRBJ2-3, is NAGVMQNPRHLVRRRGQEARLRCSPMKGHSHVYWYRQLPEEGLKFMVYLQKENIIDESGMPKERFSAEFPKEGPSILRIQQVVRGDSAAYFCASSPPLGLAGETDTQYFGPGTRLTVL.

The chain links TRBV7-6 to TRBJ1-2, with D unresolved. The V and J ends lost 6 bases and 7 bases respectively, with 15 bases between them. CDR1 is SGHVS and CDR2 is FNYEAQ in the germline V gene. The CDR3 totals 13 residues. CDR3 region: CASSPDPAGGYTF. The DNA of the CDR3 is TGTGCCAGCAGTCCCGACCCTGCGGGTGGCTACACCTTC.

The chain is built from TRBV12-5 and TRBJ1-2; TRBD1 matches at 7 bases. With V trimmed by 4 bases and J by 6 bases, 5 bases remained unmatched. Germline-derived CDR1 and CDR2 are LGHNT and FRNRAP. The CDR3 length is 13 residues. The CDR3 reads CASGSEGAHGYTF. The CDR3 coding sequence is TGTGCTAGTGGTTCTGAGGGGGCTCATGGCTACACCTTC.

The J gene is TRBJ2-3, the V gene TRBV13; 9 bases agree with TRBD2. The V gene end was trimmed by 3 bases and the J gene end by 1 base; junction bases not matched to a gene: 5. The CDR3 loop spans 16 amino acids. Germline lookup yields CDR1 PRHDT and CDR2 FYEKMQ (reference sequence). CDR3 DNA sequence: TGTGCCAGCAGCTTTGGCGCGGGGGGGCGCACAGATACGCAGTATTTT. Translation gives CASSFGAGGRTDTQYF.

This clone was observed a few times. This chain joins TRBV6-5 and TRBJ2-5, with TRBD1 as a possible D gene (7 bases). Trimming pared 6 bases from V and 4 bases from J, leaving 15 bases between. The CDR3 is made up of 14 amino acids. The germline V gene encodes CDR1 MNHEY and CDR2 SVGAGI. This CDR3 is CASSDRAGRETQYF. The CDR3 nucleotides read TGTGCCAGCAGCGACAGGGCCGGGAGAGAGACCCAGTACTTC.

The sample holds one count of this clone. This chain links TRBV15 with TRBJ1-1, with TRBD1 matching over 8 bases. The CDR3 extends over 13 amino acids. The junction had 3 bases not matched to a gene; V was cut back by 6 bases and J by 3 bases. Germline CDR1 and CDR2: LNHNV and YYDKDF (reference sequence). This chain's CDR3 is CATRRQGYTEAFF. The CDR3 nucleotides read TGTGCCACCAGACGACAGGGGTACACTGAAGCTTTCTTT.

The rearrangement joins TRBV27 to TRBJ1-1, with D uncertain. Trimming took 4 bases from V and 4 from J, leaving 13 bases between them. Germline loops: CDR1 MNHEY, CDR2 SMNVEV (reference sequence). The CDR3 extends over 14 amino acids. The CDR3 loop is CASSSPHLSTEAFF. CDR3 coding DNA: TGTGCCAGCAGTTCCCCTCACTTATCCACTGAAGCTTTCTTT.

This chain connects TRBV27 to TRBJ1-1; TRBD1 agrees at 9 bases. The CDR3 contains 15 residues. The germline gives CDR1 MNHEY, CDR2 SMNVEV (reference sequence). V was clipped by 5 bases and J by 5 bases; unmatched bases: 9. CDR3 bases: TGTGCCAGCAGTGGGGGGACAGGGCGGAGTACTGAAGCTTTCTTT. Residues: CASSGGTGRSTEAFF.

The gene calls are TRBV7-2 and TRBJ1-1; D gene ambiguous. The CDR3 runs 14 residues. Per germline, CDR1 SGHTA and CDR2 FQGNSA. Trimming cost V 1 base and J 4 bases, with 10 bases left between them. CDR3 nucleotides: TGTGCCAGCAGCTTAGAAGGGTTGGGCACTGAAGCTTTCTTT. It specifies CASSLEGLGTEAFF.

This sequence joins TRBV7-8 and TRBJ1-1, with D hard to call. The V gene's germline CDR1 is SGHVS and CDR2 FQNEAQ. Deletions cut 5 bases from V and 4 bases from J, with 11 bases between. This CDR3 region has 13 residues. DNA for the CDR3: TGTGCCAGCAGCCCTCGGGGATTCACTGAAGCTTTCTTT. Residues: CASSPRGFTEAFF.

CDR3: CASSYGLAGHEQYF. DNA for the CDR3: TGTGCCAGCAGTTACGGTCTAGCGGGTCACGAGCAGTACTTC. The V and J genes are TRBV6-6 and TRBJ2-7; 8 bases are a match to TRBD2. The germline CDR1 and CDR2 sequences are MNHNY and SVGAGI (reference sequence). This CDR3 is 14 amino acids long. Unmatched junction bases numbered 5, after V lost 2 bases and J lost 5 bases.

The V gene is TRBV2, the J gene TRBJ2-5; 9 bases map to TRBD1. The V gene's germline CDR1 is SNHLY and CDR2 FYNNEI. The trim removed 6 bases at V and 5 bases at J, leaving 4 bases unmatched. The CDR3 is 13 residues long. The CDR3 reads CASSKQGAETQYF. The CDR3 region has the DNA TGTGCCAGCAGCAAACAGGGGGCTGAGACCCAGTACTTC.

The chain is built from TRBV9 and TRBJ2-7; the D call may be TRBD1 or TRBD2 (6 bases each). Germline V gene data show CDR1 as SGDLS and CDR2 as YYNGEE. This CDR3 has 14 amino acids. Trimming left V 2 bases short and J 5 bases short, with 14 bases between. CDR3 DNA: TGTGCCAGCAGCGTCTCCGGGGGCGTGGACGAGCAGTACTTC. It encodes CASSVSGGVDEQYF. Combining the CDR3 with reference TRBV9 and TRBJ2-7 gives the whole variable domain DSGVTQTPKHLITATGQRVTLRCSPRSGDLSVYWYQQSLDQGLQFLIQYYNGEERAKGNILERFSAQQFPDLHSELNLSSLELGDSALYFCASSVSGGVDEQYFGPGTRLTVT.